This record concerns one T cell receptor beta chain sequence. Authors' methods: Reference gene primer amplification gave nucleated cell count estimates. The method was immunoSEQ multiplex PCR; TCRdb's version includes in-frame clones alone and lacks a portion of them. For V, J and clone size, that table is used; D and trimming come from the DNA. The repertoire holds about 120,000 clones, with 90% as singletons. The entry originates in a study of blood T cell repertoires in COVID-19. As for the study in general: The cDNA or gDNA used as material had been derived from T cells, B-cell-depleted T cells, or PBMCs.

Between the trimmed V and J ends, which lost 2 bases and 8 bases, there was a span of 6 bases. There are 11 residues in the CDR3. From germline, CDR1 is MNHEY and CDR2 SVGEGT. The sequenced sample was peripheral blood. The clonotype was recovered from a human donor with active COVID-19. The donor label of this sample is uncertain. The rearrangement links TRBV6-2 or TRBV6-3 to TRBJ1-2; D remains unclear. CDR3 DNA: TGTGCCAGCAGTTACGTCCAGGGCTACACCTTC. The encoded protein is CASSYVQGYTF.